Here is one T cell receptor (beta chain) with its context. Only a few counts were recorded for this clone. The target of this receptor is not known. One base away there is no much larger clone; base qualities are not given. The data belong to a study of blood T cell repertoires in COVID-19 (dated by TCRdb to about 2020). Background on the whole study: Samples covering the acute and convalescent phases of COVID-19 were provided by collaborators in the United States, Italy and Spain. The repertoires were released in a freely available public database meant as a resource for research on the immune response to SARS-CoV-2. The material from the prospective study consisted of cDNA or gDNA derived from T cells, B-cell-depleted T cells, or PBMCs. Subjects who had been exposed to COVID-19, were actively infected with it, or had recovered from it provided the deeply sampled blood TCRbeta repertoires that made up the dataset. Nearly every sample came with metadata listing a de-identified subject ID, COVID-19 status, age in years and sex. Samples were obtained from the ongoing ImmuneRACE study (first 160 participants) and from some 1,300 subjects provided by 6 global collaborators. HLA class I and class II types, where available, came from metadata supplied by the sample provider rather than from assay-based typing.

Paper-wide results and their limitations: How much clinical and demographic metadata was included differed by source and by participant, and the metadata was provided uncurated.

The immunoSEQ Assay, a bias-controlled multiplex PCR, was used to amplify TCRbeta CDR3 regions from genomic DNA. The published analysis was carried out like this. The number of nucleated cells in each sample was estimated from the amplification of reference gene primers within the assay. To quantify the absolute abundance of each unique TCRbeta CDR3 rearrangement, sequence reads were collapsed and filtered. For each sample, productive Simpson clonality was calculated as the square root of Simpson's diversity index across productive rearrangements. TCRdb stores this immuneACCESS table with in-frame sequences only. Part of the clones is absent; in the studies checked, under half of the shortfall reflects unresolved V genes, and no reason is known for the rest. V and J calls plus clone size are reproduced from that table; the DNA served to infer D and trimming. The sample table lists 90,000 to 110,000 clones, approximately 90% of them with a count of one. Of the sample, 1.1% is held by the ten largest clones.

Each collaborating institution followed its own protocols to collect whole blood in K2EDTA tubes. For TCRbeta analysis, collaborators shipped samples as frozen whole blood, isolated PBMCs, or DNA extracted from either of those sample types. The specimen sequenced was peripheral blood. The sequence was obtained from a human donor in a cohort sampled during active COVID-19.

The DNA reads as follows: TGCAGTGTCTCCCGAGCCTGGGAGCAGTACTTC. This translates into CSVSRAWEQYF. The chain uses TRBV20-1 and TRBJ2-7, with the identity of the D gene unclear. The cysteine opens and the phenylalanine closes a CDR3 of 11 amino acids. CDR3 DNA only is kept here, 33 bases in frame from base 1. CDR1 DFQATT and CDR2 SNEGSKA were looked up in the germline V gene (reference sequence). Deletion took 7 bases off V and 7 bases off J, with a span of 14 bases between the germline ends.